This T cell receptor (beta chain) was identified during a study of blood T cell repertoires in COVID-19. Study-wide background: In each case, the material was cDNA or gDNA derived from T cells, B-cell-depleted T cells, or PBMCs.

The germline gives CDR1 GTSNPN, CDR2 SVGIG (reference sequence). The CDR3 has 15 amino acids. The V gene end was trimmed by 1 base and the J gene end by 5 bases; junction bases not matched to a gene: 9. Per the original methods: Cell counts per sample came from amplifying reference gene primers. Clones were sequenced by immunoSEQ multiplex PCR, and TCRdb holds only the in-frame ones, with some missing. D and trimming come from the DNA, and the V and J calls and clone size come from that table. This table holds 150,000 to 200,000 clones, around 87% found once. The sequence derives from a man between 35 and 55 years old with active or convalescent COVID-19. The material sequenced was peripheral blood. The chain joins TRBV30 to TRBJ2-3; 7 bases fit TRBD2. The CDR3 protein is CAWSASGVRRDTQYF. DNA for the CDR3: TGTGCCTGGAGTGCCAGCGGGGTAAGGAGAGATACGCAGTATTTT.